This TCR beta chain was identified during a study of blood T cell repertoires in COVID-19 (dated by TCRdb to the early 2020s). Regarding the complete study: The collaborator samples originated in the United States, Italy and Spain and spanned the acute and convalescent phases of COVID-19. The prospective study material was composed of cDNA or gDNA derived from T cells, B-cell-depleted T cells, or PBMCs. Subjects who had been exposed to COVID-19, were actively infected with it, or had recovered from it provided the deeply sampled blood TCRbeta repertoires that made up the dataset. The repertoires were released in a freely available public database intended as a resource for research on the immune response to SARS-CoV-2. The samples were drawn from the first 160 participants of the ongoing ImmuneRACE study and from 950 to 1,500 subjects provided by 6 global collaborators. A de-identified subject ID, COVID-19 status, age in years and sex were almost always included in the sample metadata. Where HLA class I and class II types were available, the types were taken from metadata supplied by the sample provider, not from assay-based typing.

TCRbeta CDR3 regions were amplified from genomic DNA by means of the immunoSEQ Assay, a bias-controlled multiplex PCR. Concerning the study's data processing: The number of nucleated cells in each sample was estimated from the amplification of reference gene primers within the assay. To quantify the absolute abundance of each unique TCRbeta CDR3 rearrangement, sequence reads were collapsed and filtered. For each sample, productive Simpson clonality was calculated as the square root of Simpson's diversity index over productive rearrangements. The table comes from immuneACCESS by way of TCRdb, which keeps in-frame sequences with V and J called. Part of the clones is missing from these tables; in studies checked, under half for an unresolved V gene and the rest for unknown reasons. V and J calls and clone size are those listed in that table; D and trimming were worked out from the DNA. The sample table shows 120,000 or so clones, and approximately 92% are seen once. About 29% of the sample goes to the ten largest clones.

On the study overall, not on this receptor specifically: Clinical and demographic metadata were provided uncurated, with the amount varying by source and participant.

Each collaborating institution followed its own protocols to collect whole blood in K2EDTA tubes. For TCRbeta analysis, collaborators shipped samples as frozen whole blood, isolated PBMCs, or DNA extracted from either of those sample types. This clone is a singleton in its sample. This receptor's antigen is unknown. The input lacks base qualities; no much larger clone sits a single base away. CDR1 and CDR2 (MNHNS, SASEGT) derive from the germline V gene. V ends up 3 bases short and J 4 bases short, with an unmatched junction base count of 7. From cysteine to phenylalanine, the CDR3 is 16 amino acids long. Kept here is only the CDR3 DNA, which spans 48 bases and is read in frame from base 1.

The sequence joins TRBV6-1 to TRBJ1-1, with TRBD1 matching 11 junction bases. The source material was peripheral blood. This receptor was obtained from a man in his 70s with active or convalescent COVID-19. The nucleotide sequence is TGTGCCAGCAGTGACTTCCCCGGGACAGGGGGCACTGAAGCTTTCTTT. Its product reads: CASSDFPGTGGTEAFF.